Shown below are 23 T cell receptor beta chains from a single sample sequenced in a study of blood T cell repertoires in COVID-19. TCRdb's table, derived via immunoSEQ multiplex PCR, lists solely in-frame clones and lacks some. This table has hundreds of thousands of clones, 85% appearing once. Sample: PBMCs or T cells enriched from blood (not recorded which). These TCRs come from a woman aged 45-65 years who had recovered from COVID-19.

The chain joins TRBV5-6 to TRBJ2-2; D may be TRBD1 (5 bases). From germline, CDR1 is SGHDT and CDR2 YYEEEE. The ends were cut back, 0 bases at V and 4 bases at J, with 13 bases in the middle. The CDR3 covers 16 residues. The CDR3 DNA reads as TGTGCCAGCAGCTTGGGCAGGGAATTTAGCACCGGGGAGCTGTTTTTT. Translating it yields CASSLGREFSTGELFF.

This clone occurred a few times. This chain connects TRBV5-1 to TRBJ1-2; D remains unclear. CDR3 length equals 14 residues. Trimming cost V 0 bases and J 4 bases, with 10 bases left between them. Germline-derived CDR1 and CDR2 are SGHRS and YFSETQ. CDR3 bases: TGCGCCAGCAGCTTGGCGGCCCAGGTCTATGGCTACACCTTC. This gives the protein CASSLAAQVYGYTF.

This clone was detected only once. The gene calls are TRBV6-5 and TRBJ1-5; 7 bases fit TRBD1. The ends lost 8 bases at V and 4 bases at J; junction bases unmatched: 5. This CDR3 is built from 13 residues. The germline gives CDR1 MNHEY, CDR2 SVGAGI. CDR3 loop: CASAGGINQPQHF. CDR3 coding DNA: TGTGCCAGCGCAGGGGGAATTAATCAGCCCCAGCATTTT.

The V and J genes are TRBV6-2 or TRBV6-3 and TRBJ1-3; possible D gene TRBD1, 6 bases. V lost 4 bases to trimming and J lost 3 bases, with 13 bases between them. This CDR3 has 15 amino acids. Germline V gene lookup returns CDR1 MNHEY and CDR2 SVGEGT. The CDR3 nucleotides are TGTGCCAGCAGTTCTACAGGGCTCCGTGGAAACACCATATATTTT. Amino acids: CASSSTGLRGNTIYF.

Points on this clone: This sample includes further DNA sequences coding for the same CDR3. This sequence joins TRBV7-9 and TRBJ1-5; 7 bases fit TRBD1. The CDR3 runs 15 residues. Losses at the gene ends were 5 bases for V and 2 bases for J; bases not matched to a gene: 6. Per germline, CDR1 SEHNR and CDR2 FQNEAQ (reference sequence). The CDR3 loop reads CASSSTGVGNQPQHF. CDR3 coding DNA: TGTGCCAGCAGCAGTACAGGGGTGGGCAATCAGCCCCAGCATTTT.

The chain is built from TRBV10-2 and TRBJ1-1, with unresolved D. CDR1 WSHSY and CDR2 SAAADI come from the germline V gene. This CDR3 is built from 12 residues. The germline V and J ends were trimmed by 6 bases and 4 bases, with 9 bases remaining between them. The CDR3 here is CASRPGGTEAFF. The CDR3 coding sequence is TGCGCCAGCAGACCGGGAGGCACTGAAGCTTTCTTT.

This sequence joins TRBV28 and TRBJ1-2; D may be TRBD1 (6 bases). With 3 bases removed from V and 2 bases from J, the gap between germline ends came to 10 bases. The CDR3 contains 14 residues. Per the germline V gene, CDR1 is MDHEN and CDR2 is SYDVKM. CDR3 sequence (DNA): TGTGCCAGCAGTTTCTACAGGGTGAACTATGGCTACACCTTC. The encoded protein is CASSFYRVNYGYTF.

The CDR3 is CANRNHGQGRLFF. As DNA, the CDR3 is TGTGCCAACAGGAACCATGGACAGGGAAGACTGTTTTTT. This chain joins TRBV21-1 and TRBJ1-4; the table's D call, TRBD1, was not checked against the DNA. TRBV21-1 is designated a pseudogene. This CDR3 has 13 residues.

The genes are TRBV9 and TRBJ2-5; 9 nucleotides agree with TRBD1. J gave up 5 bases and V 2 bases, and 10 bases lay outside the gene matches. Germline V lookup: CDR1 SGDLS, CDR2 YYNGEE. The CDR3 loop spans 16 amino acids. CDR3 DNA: TGTGCCAGCAGCGTTGCTCGTGGGACAGGGAGGGAGACCCAGTACTTC. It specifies CASSVARGTGRETQYF.

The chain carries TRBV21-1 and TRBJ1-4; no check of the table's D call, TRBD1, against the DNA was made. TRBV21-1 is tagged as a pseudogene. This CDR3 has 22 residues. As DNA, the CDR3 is TGTGCCAGCAGCAAAAGGGGCCGTAAAGGGCCGGGACAGCCCTCAACTAATGAAAAACTGTTTTTT. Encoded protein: CASSKRGRKGPGQPSTNEKLFF.

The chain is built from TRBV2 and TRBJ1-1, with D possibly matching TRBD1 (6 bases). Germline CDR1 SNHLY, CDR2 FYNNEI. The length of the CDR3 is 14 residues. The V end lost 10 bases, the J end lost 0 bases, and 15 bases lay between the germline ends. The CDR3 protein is CATPRGSMNTEAFF. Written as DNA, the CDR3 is TGTGCCACTCCCAGGGGATCCATGAACACTGAAGCTTTCTTT.

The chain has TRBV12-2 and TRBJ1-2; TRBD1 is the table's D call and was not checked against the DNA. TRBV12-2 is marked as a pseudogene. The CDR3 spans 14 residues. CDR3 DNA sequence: TGTGCAAGTCGCCCCAAGACAGGGGGTACTGGCTACACCTTC. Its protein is CASRPKTGGTGYTF.

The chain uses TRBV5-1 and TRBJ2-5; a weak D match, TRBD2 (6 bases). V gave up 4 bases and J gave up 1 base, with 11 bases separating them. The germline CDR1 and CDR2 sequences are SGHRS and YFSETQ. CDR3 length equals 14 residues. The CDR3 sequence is CASSTGLPQETQYF. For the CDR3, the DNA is TGCGCCAGCAGCACGGGACTTCCCCAAGAGACCCAGTACTTC.

CDR3 amino acids: CASSQPLSGGAYEQYF. The CDR3 nucleotides read TGCGCCAGCAGCCAACCCCTCAGCGGGGGGGCCTACGAGCAGTACTTC. This chain joins TRBV4-1 and TRBJ2-7; TRBD2 matches at 10 bases. Germline CDR1 is MGHRA and CDR2 is YSYEKL. Germline trimming cut 2 bases from V and 2 bases from J; bases unmatched to any gene: 6. CDR3 size: 16 residues.

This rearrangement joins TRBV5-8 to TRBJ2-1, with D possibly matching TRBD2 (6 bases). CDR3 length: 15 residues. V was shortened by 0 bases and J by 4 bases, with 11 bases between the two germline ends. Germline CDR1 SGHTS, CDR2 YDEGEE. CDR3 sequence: CASSLGPGRYNEQFF. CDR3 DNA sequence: TGTGCCAGCAGCTTGGGGCCGGGGAGGTACAATGAGCAGTTCTTC. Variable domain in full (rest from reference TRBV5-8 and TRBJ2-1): EAGVTQSPTHLIKTRGQQATLRCSPISGHTSVYWYQQALGLGLQFLLWYDEGEERNRGNFPPRFSGRQFPNYSSELNVNALELEDSALYLCASSLGPGRYNEQFFGPGTRLTVL.

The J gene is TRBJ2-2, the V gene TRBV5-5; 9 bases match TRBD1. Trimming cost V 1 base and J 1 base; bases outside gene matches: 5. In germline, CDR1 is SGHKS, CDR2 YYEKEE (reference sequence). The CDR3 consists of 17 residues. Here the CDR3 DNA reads TGTGCCAGCAGCTTGATTAGGGGACAGGGGAACACCGGGGAGCTGTTTTTT. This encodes CASSLIRGQGNTGELFF.

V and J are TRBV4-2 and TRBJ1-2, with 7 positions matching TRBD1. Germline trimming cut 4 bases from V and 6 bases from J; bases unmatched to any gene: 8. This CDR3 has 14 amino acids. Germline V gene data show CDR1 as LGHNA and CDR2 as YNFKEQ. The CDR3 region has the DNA TGTGCCAGCAGCCTAAGTGACAGGGAGAATGGCTACACCTTC. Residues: CASSLSDRENGYTF.

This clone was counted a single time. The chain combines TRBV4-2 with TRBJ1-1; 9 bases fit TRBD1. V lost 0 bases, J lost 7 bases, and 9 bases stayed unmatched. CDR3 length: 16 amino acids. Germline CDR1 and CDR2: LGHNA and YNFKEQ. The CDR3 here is CASSQEIGTGTLEAFF. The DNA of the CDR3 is TGTGCCAGCAGCCAAGAGATTGGGACAGGGACCCTTGAAGCTTTCTTT.

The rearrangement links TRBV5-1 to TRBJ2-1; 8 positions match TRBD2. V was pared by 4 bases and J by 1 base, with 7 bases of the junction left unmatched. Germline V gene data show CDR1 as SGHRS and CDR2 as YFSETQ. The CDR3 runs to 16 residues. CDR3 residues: CASSGVSGGSYNEQFF. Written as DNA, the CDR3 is TGCGCCAGCAGCGGAGTCAGCGGGGGATCCTACAATGAGCAGTTCTTC.

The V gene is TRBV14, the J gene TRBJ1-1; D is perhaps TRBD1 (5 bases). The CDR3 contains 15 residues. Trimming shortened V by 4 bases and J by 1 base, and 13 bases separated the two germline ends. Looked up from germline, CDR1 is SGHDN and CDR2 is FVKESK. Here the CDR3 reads CASSPTRQPNTEAFF. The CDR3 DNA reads TGTGCCAGCAGCCCGACCCGACAGCCGAACACTGAAGCTTTCTTT.

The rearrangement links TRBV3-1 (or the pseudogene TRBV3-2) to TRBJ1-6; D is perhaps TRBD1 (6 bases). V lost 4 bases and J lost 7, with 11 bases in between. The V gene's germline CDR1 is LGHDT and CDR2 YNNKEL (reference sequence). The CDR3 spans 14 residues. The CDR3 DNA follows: TGTGCCAGCAGCCGATCGGGGGGCAATTCACCCCTCCACTTT. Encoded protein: CASSRSGGNSPLHF.

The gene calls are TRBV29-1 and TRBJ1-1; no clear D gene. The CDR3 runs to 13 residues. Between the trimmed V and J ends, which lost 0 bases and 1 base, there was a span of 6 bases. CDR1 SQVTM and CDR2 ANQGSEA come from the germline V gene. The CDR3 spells CSVEESQNTEAFF. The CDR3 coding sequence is TGCAGCGTTGAAGAAAGCCAGAACACTGAAGCTTTCTTT.

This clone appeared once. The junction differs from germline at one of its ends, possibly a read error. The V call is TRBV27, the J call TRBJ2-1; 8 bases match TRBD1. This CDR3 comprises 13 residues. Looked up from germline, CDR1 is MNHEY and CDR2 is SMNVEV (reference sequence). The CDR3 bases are TGTGCCAGCAGCTTTCCCGCGGGACAGGACGGGGTCTTC. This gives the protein CASSFPAGQDGVF.